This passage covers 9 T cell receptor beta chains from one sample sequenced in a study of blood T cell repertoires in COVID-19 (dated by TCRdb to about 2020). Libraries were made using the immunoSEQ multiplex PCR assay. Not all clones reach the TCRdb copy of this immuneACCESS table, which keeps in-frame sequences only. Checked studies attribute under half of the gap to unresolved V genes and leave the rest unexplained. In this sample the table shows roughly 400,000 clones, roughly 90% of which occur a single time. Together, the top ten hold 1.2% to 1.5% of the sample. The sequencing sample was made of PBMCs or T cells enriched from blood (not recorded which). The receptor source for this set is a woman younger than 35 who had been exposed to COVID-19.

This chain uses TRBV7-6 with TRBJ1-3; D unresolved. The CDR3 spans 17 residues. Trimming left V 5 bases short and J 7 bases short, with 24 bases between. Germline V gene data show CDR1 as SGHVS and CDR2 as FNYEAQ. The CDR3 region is CASSRSLGGEDWNTIYF. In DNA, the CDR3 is TGTGCCAGCAGCCGAAGCCTCGGTGGGGAGGATTGGAACACCATATATTTT.

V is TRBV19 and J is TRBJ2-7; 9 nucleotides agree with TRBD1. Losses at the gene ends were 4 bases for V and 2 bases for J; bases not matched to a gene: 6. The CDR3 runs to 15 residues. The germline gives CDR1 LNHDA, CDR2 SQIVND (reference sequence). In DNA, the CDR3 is TGTGCCAGTAGTACCACCGGGACAGGGACCTACGAGCAGTACTTC. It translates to CASSTTGTGTYEQYF.

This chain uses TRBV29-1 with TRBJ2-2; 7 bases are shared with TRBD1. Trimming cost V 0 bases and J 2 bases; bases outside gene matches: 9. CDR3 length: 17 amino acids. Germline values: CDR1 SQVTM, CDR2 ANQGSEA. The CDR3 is CSVEDPHRQGNTGELFF. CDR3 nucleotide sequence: TGCAGCGTTGAAGATCCCCATCGACAGGGTAACACCGGGGAGCTGTTTTTT.

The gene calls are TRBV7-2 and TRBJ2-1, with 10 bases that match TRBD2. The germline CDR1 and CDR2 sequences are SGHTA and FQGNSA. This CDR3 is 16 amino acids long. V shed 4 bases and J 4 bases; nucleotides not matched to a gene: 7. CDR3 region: CASSSGVAGGYNEQFF. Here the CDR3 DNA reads TGTGCCAGCAGCTCGGGGGTAGCGGGGGGATACAATGAGCAGTTCTTC.

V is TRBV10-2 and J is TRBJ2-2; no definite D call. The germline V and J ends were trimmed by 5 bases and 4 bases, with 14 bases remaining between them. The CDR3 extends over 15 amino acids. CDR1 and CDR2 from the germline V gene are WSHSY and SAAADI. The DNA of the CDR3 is TGCGCCAGCAGTCCGATGGAGACTTCCACCGGGGAGCTGTTTTTT. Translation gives CASSPMETSTGELFF.

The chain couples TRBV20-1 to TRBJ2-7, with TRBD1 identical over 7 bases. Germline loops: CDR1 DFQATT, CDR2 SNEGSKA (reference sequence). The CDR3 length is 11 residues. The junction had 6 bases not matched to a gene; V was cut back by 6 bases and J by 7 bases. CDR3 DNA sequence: TGCAGTGCCAAGACAGGGTTAGAGCAGTACTTC. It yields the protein CSAKTGLEQYF.

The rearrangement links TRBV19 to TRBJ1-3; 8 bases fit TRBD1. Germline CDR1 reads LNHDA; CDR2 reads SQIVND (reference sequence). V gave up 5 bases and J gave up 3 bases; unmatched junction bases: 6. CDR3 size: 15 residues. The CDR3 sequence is CASSRDRTRGNTIYF. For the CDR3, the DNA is TGTGCCAGTAGTCGGGACAGGACTCGTGGAAACACCATATATTTT.

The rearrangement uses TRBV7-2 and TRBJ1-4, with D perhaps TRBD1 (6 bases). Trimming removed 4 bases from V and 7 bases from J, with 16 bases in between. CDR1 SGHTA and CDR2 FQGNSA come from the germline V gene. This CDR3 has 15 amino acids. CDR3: CASSSPRAGVEKLFF. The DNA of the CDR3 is TGTGCCAGCAGCTCTCCACGCGCAGGGGTTGAAAAACTGTTTTTT.

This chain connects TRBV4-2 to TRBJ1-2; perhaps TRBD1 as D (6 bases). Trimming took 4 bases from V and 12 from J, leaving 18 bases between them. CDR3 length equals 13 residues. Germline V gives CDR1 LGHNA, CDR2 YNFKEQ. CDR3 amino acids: CASSLDSSKGDTF. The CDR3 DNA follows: TGTGCCAGCAGCCTGGACAGCTCGAAAGGAGACACCTTC.